The 5 T cell receptor beta chains below all came from one sample that was sequenced in a study of T cells in women clearing cervical HPV infection. Sequencing used immunoSEQ multiplex PCR; TCRdb keeps in-frame clones, though not all of them. The listing records about 19,000 clones. Sequenced material: blood buffy coat. These TCRs come from a woman aged 18 to 69 with a cervical HPV16 infection that either progressed to CIN3+ or cleared (not recorded which).

On this clone itself: The CDR3 end lies 3 residues beyond the end of the read and is filled in from the germline J gene. This chain joins TRBV5-4 and TRBJ1-2; D unclear. CDR3 size: 14 residues. V lost 1 base, J lost 1 base, and 8 bases lay in between. Germline CDR1 is SGHNT and CDR2 is YYREEE (reference sequence). The sequenced part of the CDR3 DNA is TGTGCCAGCAGCTTGTATCGGGTTAACTATGGC. It codes for CASSLYRVNYG. The entire CDR3 is CASSLYRVNYGYTF. The full variable domain, completed using reference TRBV5-4 and TRBJ1-2, is ETGVTQSPTHLIKTRGQQVTLRCSSQSGHNTVSWYQQALGQGPQFIFQYYREEENGRGNFPPRFSGLQFPNYSSELNVNALELDDSALYLCASSLYRVNYGYTFGSGTRLTVV.

A word on this clone: The read finishes 3 residues shy of the CDR3 end, and the germline J gene is used to complete it. The chain couples TRBV7-9 to TRBJ1-2; D unresolved. Germline CDR1 reads SEHNR; CDR2 reads FQNEAQ (reference sequence). CDR3 length: 15 amino acids. CDR3 region: CASNDFESMGHDYTF. The CDR3 bases that were read are TGTGCCAGCAACGATTTCGAGTCAATGGGCCACGAC. Based on the CDR3 plus reference TRBV7-9 and TRBJ1-2, the full variable domain is DTGVSQNPRHKITKRGQNVTFRCDPISEHNRLYWYRQTLGQGPEFLTYFQNEAQLEKSRLLSDRFSAERPKGSFSTLEIQRTEQGDSAMYLCASNDFESMGHDYTFGSGTRLTVV.

Note on this clone: The sequence runs out 3 residues before the end of the CDR3; the remainder is reconstructed from the germline J gene. V and J are TRBV11-2 and TRBJ1-5; D is unclear. The CDR3 length is 15 residues. Germline V gene lookup returns CDR1 SGHAT and CDR2 FQNNGV. Deletions cut 5 bases from V and 4 bases from J, with 15 bases between. The DNA read from the CDR3 is TGTGCCAGCAGCCCGGAGGGCAGCCCTAATCAGCCC. This codes for CASSPEGSPNQP. The entire CDR3 protein is CASSPEGSPNQPQHF.

Note on this clone: The read comes to an end 3 residues before the CDR3 does, leaving the germline J gene to fill in the end. This chain links TRBV12-3 or TRBV12-4 with TRBJ2-3; 7 nucleotides line up with TRBD1. The CDR3 loop spans 14 amino acids. With V trimmed by 7 bases and J by 1 base, 5 bases remained unmatched. The DNA read from the CDR3 is TGTGCCAGCAATGACAGGGTACGCACAGATACG. Its protein is CASNDRVRTDT. The full CDR3 sequence reads CASNDRVRTDTQYF.

As concerns this clone: The sequenced fragment ends 3 residues before the CDR3 boundary, so the rest is inferred from the germline J gene. This sequence joins TRBV3-1 (or the pseudogene TRBV3-2) and TRBJ2-5; the match to TRBD2 covers 7 bases. With 1 base clipped from V and 0 bases from J, the junction kept 5 bases outside the gene matches. The CDR3 spans 16 residues. Germline values: CDR1 LGHDT, CDR2 YNNKEL (reference sequence). CDR3 in amino acids: CASSQAEAGYQETQYF. Partial CDR3 DNA: TGTGCCAGCAGCCAAGCGGAAGCGGGATACCAAGAGACC.